The 17 T cell receptor beta chains given below trace back to one sample, sequenced in a study of blood T cell repertoires in COVID-19. Assay used: immunoSEQ multiplex PCR; TCRdb lists only in-frame clones, some missing. The sample gives hundreds of thousands of clones, roughly 90% of which show up once; 11% is in the top ten. Input material: peripheral blood. The receptors here all came from a woman aged 25 to 45 with COVID-19, enrolled during active disease.

This chain joins TRBV18 and TRBJ2-7, with D unresolved. This CDR3 region has 13 residues. The V gene's germline CDR1 is KGHSH and CDR2 LQKENI. V was shortened by 3 bases and J by 2 bases, with 8 bases between the two germline ends. CDR3 loop: CASSPYGAYEQYF. Here the CDR3 DNA reads TGTGCCAGCTCACCGTACGGTGCCTACGAGCAGTACTTC.

This clone was counted between two and nine times. This sequence joins TRBV6-5 and TRBJ2-5; D is perhaps TRBD1 (6 bases). There are 14 residues in the CDR3. From germline, CDR1 is MNHEY and CDR2 SVGAGI. V gave up 5 bases and J gave up 1 base, with 11 bases separating them. The CDR3 reads CASSLRDTQETQYF. CDR3 nucleotide sequence: TGTGCCAGCAGTCTCCGGGACACCCAAGAGACCCAGTACTTC.

The sample holds a few counts of this clone. The chain uses TRBV7-9 and TRBJ1-2, with 7 bases lining up with TRBD1. Germline assignment: CDR1 SEHNR and CDR2 FQNEAQ (reference sequence). The CDR3 runs to 15 residues. J was trimmed by 4 bases and V by 1 base; bases with no gene match: 6. The CDR3 bases are TGTGCCAGCAGCTTAGGGCGGGACAGCTTCTATGGCTACACCTTC. As protein: CASSLGRDSFYGYTF. Combining the CDR3 with reference TRBV7-9 and TRBJ1-2 gives the whole variable domain DTGVSQNPRHKITKRGQNVTFRCDPISEHNRLYWYRQTLGQGPEFLTYFQNEAQLEKSRLLSDRFSAERPKGSFSTLEIQRTEQGDSAMYLCASSLGRDSFYGYTFGSGTRLTVV.

The J gene is TRBJ2-1, the V gene TRBV6-2 or TRBV6-3; maybe TRBD1 (5 bases). Trimming stripped 2 bases from V and 8 bases from J, with 13 bases between. CDR1 is MNHEY, CDR2 SVGEGT, per germline. The CDR3 consists of 14 residues. CDR3 protein: CASSYVQGRDEQFF. The CDR3, as DNA: TGTGCCAGCAGTTACGTCCAGGGTCGGGATGAGCAGTTCTTC.

CDR3 coding DNA: TGTGCCAGCAGGACAGGGGGCGCAGTCCGAGGTGGCTACACCTTC. The encoded protein is CASRTGGAVRGGYTF. This rearrangement joins TRBV6-5 to TRBJ1-2, with TRBD1 matching over 10 bases. This CDR3 comprises 15 residues. The trim removed 6 bases at V and 7 bases at J, leaving 11 bases unmatched. Germline V gene data show CDR1 as MNHEY and CDR2 as SVGAGI.

This clone is a singleton in its sample. V gene TRBV19 combines with J gene TRBJ2-1; 7 bases match TRBD1. Germline CDR1 and CDR2: LNHDA and SQIVND (reference sequence). The CDR3 has 14 amino acids. J lost 4 bases, V lost 6 bases, and 6 bases had no gene match. This CDR3 reads CASSHYRGYNEQFF. In DNA, the CDR3 is TGTGCCAGTAGCCACTACAGGGGTTACAATGAGCAGTTCTTC.

CDR3 DNA: TGTGCCAGCAGCCATGGGTTACTAGCGGGAGGGCCGGTTGAGCAGTTCTTC. Translation: CASSHGLLAGGPVEQFF. The chain carries TRBV14 and TRBJ2-1, with TRBD2 matching 13 bases. The CDR3 runs to 17 residues. V was clipped by 3 bases and J by 9 bases; unmatched bases: 11. Germline CDR1 reads SGHDN; CDR2 reads FVKESK. The complete variable domain, with remaining parts taken from reference TRBV14 and TRBJ2-1, reads EAGVTQFPSHSVIEKGQTVTLRCDPISGHDNLYWYRRVMGKEIKFLLHFVKESKQDESGMPNNRFLAERTGGTYSTLKVQPAELEDSGVYFCASSHGLLAGGPVEQFFGPGTRLTVL.

The chain combines TRBV18 with TRBJ2-3; D is perhaps TRBD1 (5 bases). The CDR3 is made up of 16 amino acids. Germline CDR1 reads KGHSH; CDR2 reads LQKENI. The V and J ends lost 3 bases and 3 bases respectively, with 16 bases between them. DNA for the CDR3: TGTGCCAGCTCACCCGTCCCTGTAGGGGTAACAGATACGCAGTATTTT. Encoded protein: CASSPVPVGVTDTQYF.

This clone came up a few times. This chain connects TRBV3-1 (or the pseudogene TRBV3-2) to TRBJ1-1; D might be TRBD1 (6 bases). CDR1 and CDR2 (germline): LGHDT, YNNKEL (reference sequence). Trimming pared 5 bases from V and 5 bases from J, leaving 15 bases between. This CDR3 has 14 amino acids. The CDR3 region is CASSYGQWGTEAFF. The CDR3 nucleotides read TGTGCCAGCAGCTACGGACAGTGGGGGACTGAAGCTTTCTTT.

DNA of the CDR3: TGTGCCAGCAGTCCTAGCGGGGGATACGAGCAGTACTTC. Translating it yields CASSPSGGYEQYF. The V and J genes are TRBV6-4 and TRBJ2-7; TRBD2 matches 10 bases. Germline loops: CDR1 MRHNA, CDR2 SNTAGT. Trimming took 5 bases from V and 4 from J; bases not matched to a gene: 2. The CDR3 has 13 residues.

This clone occurred once. The CDR3 protein is CASTNSNYGYTF. In DNA, the CDR3 is TGTGCCAGCACCAACTCTAACTATGGCTACACCTTC. The genes are TRBV5-6 and TRBJ1-2; the D is unclear. CDR1 is SGHDT, CDR2 YYEEEE, per germline. V lost 6 bases, J lost 0 bases, and 6 bases lay in between. The length of the CDR3 is 12 residues.

In its sample, this clone was seen a few times. The chain has TRBV28 and TRBJ1-6; a possible D gene is TRBD1 (6 bases). Trimming removed 6 bases from V and 6 bases from J, with 15 bases in between. Germline CDR1 MDHEN, CDR2 SYDVKM. The CDR3 loop spans 15 amino acids. This chain's CDR3 is CASRPEDRINSPLHF. The CDR3 DNA reads TGTGCCAGCAGACCGGAGGACAGAATTAATTCACCCCTCCACTTT.

This clone was seen once. The chain joins TRBV7-6 to TRBJ2-7; D is perhaps TRBD1 (6 bases). Between the trimmed V and J ends, which lost 4 bases and 2 bases, there was a span of 21 bases. The CDR3 totals 17 residues. Germline values: CDR1 SGHVS, CDR2 FNYEAQ. The CDR3 DNA sequence: TGTGCCAGCAGCTCTAGAGCCCCGGGACACACCACCTACGAGCAGTACTTC. This gives the protein CASSSRAPGHTTYEQYF.

V and J are TRBV5-1 and TRBJ2-1; 7 nucleotides match TRBD2. Per the germline V gene, CDR1 is SGHRS and CDR2 is YFSETQ. J was trimmed by 7 bases and V by 0 bases; bases with no gene match: 4. The CDR3 extends over 14 amino acids. The CDR3 spells CASSLEASGNEQFF. The CDR3 DNA follows: TGCGCCAGCAGCTTGGAGGCTAGCGGTAATGAGCAGTTCTTC.

The chain links TRBV19 to TRBJ1-1; the D gene is possibly TRBD1 (5 bases). This CDR3 contains 14 residues. V was trimmed by 3 bases and J by 0 bases, leaving 8 bases between them. Germline V gene lookup returns CDR1 LNHDA and CDR2 SQIVND (reference sequence). The CDR3 region has the DNA TGTGCCAGTAGTATGGGGGGAATGAACACTGAAGCTTTCTTT. Its protein product is CASSMGGMNTEAFF.

The genes are TRBV27 and TRBJ2-1; D is perhaps TRBD1 (6 bases). The CDR3 totals 19 residues. V shed 0 bases and J shed 5 bases, with 23 bases lying between them. From germline, CDR1 is MNHEY and CDR2 SMNVEV (reference sequence). CDR3 sequence (DNA): TGTGCCAGCAGTTTATCCAACGGACCGGGCAGGACAGTAAACAATGAGCAGTTCTTC. The encoded protein is CASSLSNGPGRTVNNEQFF.

This chain joins TRBV28 and TRBJ1-2, with D perhaps matching TRBD1 (6 bases). The CDR3 covers 15 residues. Trimming stripped 3 bases from V and 5 bases from J, with 16 bases between. Germline V gene sequence: CDR1 MDHEN, CDR2 SYDVKM. The CDR3 is CASSFGQRGGYGYTF. In DNA, the CDR3 is TGTGCCAGCAGTTTTGGACAGCGGGGTGGGTATGGCTACACCTTC.